These T cell receptor beta chains were read from a single sample in a study of cytomegalovirus exposure and HLA in healthy donors. Data came from immunoSEQ multiplex PCR; TCRdb stores just in-frame clones and leaves some out. In total, the table holds about 31,000 clones. Sequenced material: PBMCs. The origin of the receptors is a female donor in good health and CMV-seronegative. CDR3s include the opening cysteine and the closing phenylalanine or tryptophan. D genes are given only for firm matches.

V,D,J,CDR3,DNA
TRBV5-1,NA,TRBJ1-6,CASSPEGPTRSPLHF,TGCGCCAGCAGCCCGGAGGGACCGACGCGATCACCCCTCCACTTT
TRBV19,NA,TRBJ2-2,CASSIEWGQDTGELFF,TGTGCCAGTAGTATAGAATGGGGGCAGGACACCGGGGAGCTGTTTTTT
TRBV11-2,TRBD1,TRBJ2-7,CASSHRGQRTYEQYF,TGTGCCAGCAGTCACAGGGGGCAGAGGACCTACGAGCAGTACTTC
TRBV15,TRBD1,TRBJ2-7,CATSRRTGDMAEQYF,TGTGCCACCAGCAGACGGACAGGTGATATGGCCGAGCAGTACTTC
TRBV11-2,TRBD1,TRBJ2-5,CASSRDRGGETQYF,TGTGCCAGCAGCCGGGACAGGGGTGGGGAGACCCAGTACTTC
TRBV5-4,NA,TRBJ1-5,CASSLGGGNQPQHF,TGTGCCAGCAGCTTGGGGGGGGGCAATCAGCCCCAGCATTTT
TRBV6-1,NA,TRBJ2-7,CASIPRGGAYEQYF,TGTGCCAGCATCCCCCGAGGGGGAGCCTACGAGCAGTACTTC
TRBV11-2,NA,TRBJ2-1,CASSFKLASWNEQFF,TGTGCCAGCAGCTTTAAATTGGCTAGCTGGAATGAGCAGTTCTTC
TRBV5-1,NA,TRBJ1-4,CASSRGDISTNEKLFF,TGCGCCAGCAGCAGAGGGGACATTTCAACTAATGAAAAACTGTTTTTT
TRBV19,NA,TRBJ2-5,CASSDRHQETQYF,TGTGCCAGCTCTGACAGGCACCAAGAGACCCAGTACTTC
TRBV5-1,TRBD1,TRBJ1-2,CASSRDRIVGYTF,TGCGCCAGCAGCAGGGACAGGATAGTTGGGTACACCTTC